This T cell receptor (beta chain) was observed in a study of T cells after yellow fever vaccination. Template-switching 5'RACE yielded the TCR cDNA; a universal primer site and UMIs were added in the process. TCRdb analysed the 5' RACE reads with MiXCR anew, one entry per CDR3 protein. This sample has around 230,000 distinct CDR3 sequences, with over 6.5% found just once. The CDR3 contains 16 residues. CDR1 and CDR2 from the germline V gene are SGHAT and FQNNGV. The V gene lost 5 bases and the J gene lost 3 bases, with 20 bases spanning the gap. To note about this clonotype: Antigen: not known.

Study-wide results and caveats: CD4 and CD8 compartments shared a small share of clonotypes, likely from convergent recombination. Though weaker, the secondary response peaked faster, on day 5 versus 15. Post-booster repertoires contained most primary-vaccination clones again (96% CD4, 88% CD8).

The gene calls are TRBV11-2 and TRBJ2-7; no firm D call. Sample: CD4+ T cells sorted from PBMCs, taken on the day of the yellow fever booster vaccination. The receptor was derived from a young man who received the YFV17D yellow fever vaccine. This chain's CDR3 is CASSTFRVQRLYEQYF. CDR3 DNA: TGTGCCAGCAGCACGTTTCGCGTACAGAGACTCTACGAGCAGTACTTC.